The 3 T cell receptor beta chains below come from one sample, sequenced in a study of blood T cell repertoires in COVID-19 (dated by TCRdb to 2018 to 2020). The library came from the immunoSEQ multiplex PCR assay. The source is immuneACCESS, and TCRdb retained only in-frame sequences with V and J called. Part of the clones is not carried over; for the studies checked, unresolved V genes explain less than half of this, and the remainder is unexplained. For this sample the table gives 65,000 or so clones, of which around 87% were detected only once. Around 9.1% of the sample goes to the ten largest clones. The sample consisted of peripheral blood. These receptors originate from a human donor with acute or convalescent COVID-19. The donor label of this sample is uncertain.

The chain has TRBV6-5 and TRBJ2-3; 10 nucleotides line up with TRBD2. CDR3 size: 15 residues. The V gene's germline CDR1 is MNHEY and CDR2 SVGAGI. With V trimmed by 6 bases and J by 5 bases, 8 bases remained unmatched. DNA for the CDR3: TGTGCCAGCAGGGGAGCCGGGACTAGCGTAGATACGCAGTATTTT. It translates to CASRGAGTSVDTQYF.

In this sample, this clone turned up once. This rearrangement joins TRBV28 to TRBJ2-1; 12 bases agree with TRBD1. Germline V lookup: CDR1 MDHEN, CDR2 SYDVKM. The ends lost 6 bases at V and 8 bases at J; junction bases unmatched: 14. The CDR3 consists of 17 residues. CDR3 residues: CASRTTGTGGEKHEQFF. CDR3 DNA: TGTGCCAGCAGGACGACGGGGACAGGGGGCGAAAAACATGAGCAGTTCTTC.

A single count supports this clone. The J gene is TRBJ2-2, the V gene TRBV19, with TRBD1 identical over 7 bases. This CDR3 has 15 amino acids. CDR1 and CDR2 from the germline V gene are LNHDA and SQIVND (reference sequence). Trimming removed 5 bases from V and 1 base from J; junction bases left unmatched: 4. CDR3 sequence reads: CASSGTVRNTGELFF. The CDR3 coding sequence is TGTGCCAGTAGTGGGACAGTTAGGAACACCGGGGAGCTGTTTTTT. Combining the CDR3 with reference TRBV19 and TRBJ2-2 gives the whole variable domain DGGITQSPKYLFRKEGQNVTLSCEQNLNHDAMYWYRQDPGQGLRLIYYSQIVNDFQKGDIAEGYSVSREKKESFPLTVTSAQKNPTAFYLCASSGTVRNTGELFFGEGSRLTVL.